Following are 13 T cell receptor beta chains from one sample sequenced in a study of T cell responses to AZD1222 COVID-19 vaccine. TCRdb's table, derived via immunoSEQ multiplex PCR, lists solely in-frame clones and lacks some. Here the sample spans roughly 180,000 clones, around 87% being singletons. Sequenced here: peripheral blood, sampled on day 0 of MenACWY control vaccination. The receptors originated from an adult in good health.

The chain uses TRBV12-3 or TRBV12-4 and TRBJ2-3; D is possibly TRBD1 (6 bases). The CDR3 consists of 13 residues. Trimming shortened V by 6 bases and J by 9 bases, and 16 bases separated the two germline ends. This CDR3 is CASSHGTPDTQYF. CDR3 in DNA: TGTGCCAGCAGCCACGGGACACCCGACACGCAGTATTTT.

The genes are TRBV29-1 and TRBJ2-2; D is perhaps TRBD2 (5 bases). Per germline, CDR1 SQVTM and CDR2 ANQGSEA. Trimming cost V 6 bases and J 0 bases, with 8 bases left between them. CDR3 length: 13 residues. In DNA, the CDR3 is TGCAGCGTCGGAGGACCGAACACCGGGGAGCTGTTTTTT. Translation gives CSVGGPNTGELFF.

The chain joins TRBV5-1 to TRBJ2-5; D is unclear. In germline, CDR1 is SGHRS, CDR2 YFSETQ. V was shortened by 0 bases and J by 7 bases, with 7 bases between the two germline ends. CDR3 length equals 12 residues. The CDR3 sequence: CASSLGWGTQYF. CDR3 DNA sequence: TGCGCCAGCAGCTTGGGCTGGGGGACCCAGTACTTC.

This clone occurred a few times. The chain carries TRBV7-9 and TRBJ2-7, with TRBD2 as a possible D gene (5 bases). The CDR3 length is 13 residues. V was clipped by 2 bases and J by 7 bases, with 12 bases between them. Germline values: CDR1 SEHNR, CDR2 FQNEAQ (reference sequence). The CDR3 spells CASSLSGSGEQYF. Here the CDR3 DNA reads TGTGCCAGCAGCTTATCGGGCTCGGGGGAGCAGTACTTC.

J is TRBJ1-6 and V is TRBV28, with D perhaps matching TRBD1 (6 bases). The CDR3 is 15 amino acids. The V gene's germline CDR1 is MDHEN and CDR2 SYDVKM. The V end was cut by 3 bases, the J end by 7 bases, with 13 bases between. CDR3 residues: CASSFVGARNSPLHF. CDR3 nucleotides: TGTGCCAGCAGTTTTGTGGGGGCCCGCAATTCACCCCTCCACTTT.

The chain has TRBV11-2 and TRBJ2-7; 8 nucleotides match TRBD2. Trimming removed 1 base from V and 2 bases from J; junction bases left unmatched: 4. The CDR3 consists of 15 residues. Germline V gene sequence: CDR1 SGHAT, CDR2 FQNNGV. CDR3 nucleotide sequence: TGTGCCAGCAGCTTAGCGACTAGCGCGACCTACGAGCAGTACTTC. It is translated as CASSLATSATYEQYF. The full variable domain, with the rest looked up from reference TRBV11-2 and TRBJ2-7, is EAGVAQSPRYKIIEKRQSVAFWCNPISGHATLYWYQQILGQGPKLLIQFQNNGVVDDSQLPKDRFSAERLKGVDSTLKIQPAKLEDSAVYLCASSLATSATYEQYFGPGTRLTVT.

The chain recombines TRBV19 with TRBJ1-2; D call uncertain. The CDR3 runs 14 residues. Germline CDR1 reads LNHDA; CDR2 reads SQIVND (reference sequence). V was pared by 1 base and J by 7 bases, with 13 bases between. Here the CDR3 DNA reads TGTGCCAGTAGTATAGGCACCCCACCTTCTGGCTACACCTTC. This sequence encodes CASSIGTPPSGYTF.

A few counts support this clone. CDR3 DNA: TGTGCTAGTGGTTTGAGGCCAGGGGGTCCGTCCTACGAGCAGTACTTC. Translated: CASGLRPGGPSYEQYF. The rearrangement uses TRBV12-5 and TRBJ2-7; 7 positions agree with TRBD1. V shed 2 bases and J 1 base; nucleotides not matched to a gene: 8. CDR3 length: 16 amino acids. CDR1 is LGHNT, CDR2 FRNRAP, per germline.

CDR3 in amino acids: CASSYSGGYNEQFF. CDR3 in DNA: TGTGCCAGCAGTTACAGCGGGGGCTACAATGAGCAGTTCTTC. The chain combines TRBV6-5 with TRBJ2-1; 8 positions match TRBD2. Germline trimming cut 2 bases from V and 3 bases from J; bases unmatched to any gene: 0. The CDR3 totals 14 residues. Germline V gene sequence: CDR1 MNHEY, CDR2 SVGAGI.

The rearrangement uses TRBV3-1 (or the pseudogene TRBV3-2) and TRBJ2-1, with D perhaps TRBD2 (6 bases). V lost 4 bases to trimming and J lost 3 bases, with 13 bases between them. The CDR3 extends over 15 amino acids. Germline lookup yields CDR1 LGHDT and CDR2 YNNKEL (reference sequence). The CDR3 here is CASSPTRGDYNEQFF. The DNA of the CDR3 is TGTGCCAGCAGCCCGACTCGCGGGGACTACAATGAGCAGTTCTTC.

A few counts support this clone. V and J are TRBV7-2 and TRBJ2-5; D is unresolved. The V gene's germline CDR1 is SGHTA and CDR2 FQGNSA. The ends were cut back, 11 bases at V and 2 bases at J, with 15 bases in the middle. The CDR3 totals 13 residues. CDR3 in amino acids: CALSLGIQETQYF. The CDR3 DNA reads TGTGCCCTAAGCTTGGGGATACAAGAGACCCAGTACTTC.

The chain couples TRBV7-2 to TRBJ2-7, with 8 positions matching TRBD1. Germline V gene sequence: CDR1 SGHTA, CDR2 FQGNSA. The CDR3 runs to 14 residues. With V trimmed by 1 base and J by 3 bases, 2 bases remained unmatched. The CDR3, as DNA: TGTGCCAGCAGCTTAGGGGGACAGGTCTACGAGCAGTACTTC. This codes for CASSLGGQVYEQYF.

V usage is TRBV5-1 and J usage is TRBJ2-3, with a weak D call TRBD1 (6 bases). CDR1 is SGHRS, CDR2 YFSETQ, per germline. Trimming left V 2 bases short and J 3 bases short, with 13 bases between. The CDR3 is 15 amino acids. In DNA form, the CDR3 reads TGCGCCAGCAGCTTTAGGCCAGGGGATACAGATACGCAGTATTTT. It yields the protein CASSFRPGDTDTQYF.